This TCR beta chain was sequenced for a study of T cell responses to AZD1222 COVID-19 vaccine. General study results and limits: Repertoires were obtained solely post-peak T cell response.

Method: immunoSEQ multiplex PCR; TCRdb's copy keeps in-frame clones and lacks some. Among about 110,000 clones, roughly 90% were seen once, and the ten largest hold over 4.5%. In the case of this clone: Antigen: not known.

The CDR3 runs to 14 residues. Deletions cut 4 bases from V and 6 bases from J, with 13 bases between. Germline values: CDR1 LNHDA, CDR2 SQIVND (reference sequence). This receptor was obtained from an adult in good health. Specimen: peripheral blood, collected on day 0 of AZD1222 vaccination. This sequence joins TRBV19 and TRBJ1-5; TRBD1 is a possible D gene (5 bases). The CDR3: CASSRAGSPQPQHF. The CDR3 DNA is TGTGCCAGTAGTAGGGCAGGGTCGCCTCAGCCCCAGCATTTT. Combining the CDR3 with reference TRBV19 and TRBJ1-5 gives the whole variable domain DGGITQSPKYLFRKEGQNVTLSCEQNLNHDAMYWYRQDPGQGLRLIYYSQIVNDFQKGDIAEGYSVSREKKESFPLTVTSAQKNPTAFYLCASSRAGSPQPQHFGDGTRLSIL.